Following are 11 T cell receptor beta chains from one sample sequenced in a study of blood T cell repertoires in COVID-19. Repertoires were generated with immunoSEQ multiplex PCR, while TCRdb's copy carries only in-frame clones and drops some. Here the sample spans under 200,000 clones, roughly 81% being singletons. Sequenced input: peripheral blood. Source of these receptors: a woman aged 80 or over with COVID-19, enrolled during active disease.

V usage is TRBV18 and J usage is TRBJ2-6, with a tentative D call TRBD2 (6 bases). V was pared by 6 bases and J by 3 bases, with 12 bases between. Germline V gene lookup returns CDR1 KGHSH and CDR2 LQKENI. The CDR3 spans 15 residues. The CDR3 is CASSSGGIGANVLTF. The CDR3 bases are TGTGCCAGCTCCTCCGGGGGTATTGGGGCCAACGTCCTGACTTTC. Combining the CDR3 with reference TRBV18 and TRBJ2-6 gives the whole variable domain NAGVMQNPRHLVRRRGQEARLRCSPMKGHSHVYWYRQLPEEGLKFMVYLQKENIIDESGMPKERFSAEFPKEGPSILRIQQVVRGDSAAYFCASSSGGIGANVLTFGAGSRLTVL.

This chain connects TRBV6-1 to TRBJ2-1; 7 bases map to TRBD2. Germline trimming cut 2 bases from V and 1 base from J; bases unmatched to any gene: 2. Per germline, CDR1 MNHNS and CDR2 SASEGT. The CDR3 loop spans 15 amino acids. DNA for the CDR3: TGTGCCAGCAGTGAAATCGGGGGGTCCTACAATGAGCAGTTCTTC. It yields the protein CASSEIGGSYNEQFF.

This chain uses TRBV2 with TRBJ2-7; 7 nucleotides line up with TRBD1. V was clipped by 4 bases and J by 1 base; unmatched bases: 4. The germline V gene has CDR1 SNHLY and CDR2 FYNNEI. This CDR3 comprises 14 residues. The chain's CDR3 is CASSADRASYEQYF. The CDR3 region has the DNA TGTGCCAGCAGTGCTGACAGGGCATCCTACGAGCAGTACTTC. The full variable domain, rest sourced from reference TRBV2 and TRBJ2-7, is EPEVTQTPSHQVTQMGQEVILRCVPISNHLYFYWYRQILGQKVEFLVSFYNNEISEKSEIFDDQFSVERPDGSNFTLKIRSTKLEDSAMYFCASSADRASYEQYFGPGTRLTVT.

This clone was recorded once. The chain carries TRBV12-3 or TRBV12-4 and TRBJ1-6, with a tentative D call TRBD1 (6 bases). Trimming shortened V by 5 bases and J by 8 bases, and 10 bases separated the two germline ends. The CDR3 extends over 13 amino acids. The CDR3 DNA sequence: TGTGCCAGCAGTCGACAGGTTGATTCACCCCTCCACTTT. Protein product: CASSRQVDSPLHF.

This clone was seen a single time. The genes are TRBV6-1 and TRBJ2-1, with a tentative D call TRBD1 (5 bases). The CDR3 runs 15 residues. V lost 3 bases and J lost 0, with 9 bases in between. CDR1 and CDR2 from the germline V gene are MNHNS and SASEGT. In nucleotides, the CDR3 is TGTGCCAGCAGTGATTTCAGGGACTCCTACAATGAGCAGTTCTTC. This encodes CASSDFRDSYNEQFF.

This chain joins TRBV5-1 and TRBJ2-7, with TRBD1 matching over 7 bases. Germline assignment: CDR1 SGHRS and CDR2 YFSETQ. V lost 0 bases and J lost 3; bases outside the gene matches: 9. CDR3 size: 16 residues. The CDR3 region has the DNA TGCGCCAGCAGCTTGGCCGTTGGGGCAGGGGGCTACGAGCAGTACTTC. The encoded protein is CASSLAVGAGGYEQYF.

The CDR3 DNA reads as TGTGCCAGCAGCCCAGTTCAGGGAGGAGATACGCAGTATTTT. This translates into CASSPVQGGDTQYF. The chain recombines TRBV11-3 with TRBJ2-3; possible D gene TRBD2, 6 bases. CDR1 SGHNT and CDR2 YENEEA come from the germline V gene. The CDR3 covers 14 residues. The V end was cut by 5 bases, the J end by 5 bases, with 14 bases between.

Here the CDR3 reads CASSWLAGGTGELFF. The CDR3 DNA follows: TGTGCCAGCAGCTGGCTAGCGGGAGGCACCGGGGAGCTGTTTTTT. This chain uses TRBV7-2 with TRBJ2-2, with TRBD2 matching over 11 bases. Trimming removed 4 bases from V and 4 bases from J; junction bases left unmatched: 2. Germline V gene lookup returns CDR1 SGHTA and CDR2 FQGNSA. The CDR3 runs 15 residues.

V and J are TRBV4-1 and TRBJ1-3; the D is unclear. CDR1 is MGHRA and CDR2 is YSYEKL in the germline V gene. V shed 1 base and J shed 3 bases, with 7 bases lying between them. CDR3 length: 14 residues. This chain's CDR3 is CASSQGRGGNTIYF. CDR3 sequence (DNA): TGCGCCAGCAGCCAAGGGCGGGGTGGAAACACCATATATTTT.

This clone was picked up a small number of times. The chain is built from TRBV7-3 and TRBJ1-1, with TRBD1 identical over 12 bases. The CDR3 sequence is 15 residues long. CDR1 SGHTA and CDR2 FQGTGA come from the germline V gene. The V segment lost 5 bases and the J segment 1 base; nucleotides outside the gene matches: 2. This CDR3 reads CASSRDRGPNTEAFF. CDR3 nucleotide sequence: TGTGCCAGCAGCAGGGACAGGGGGCCGAACACTGAAGCTTTCTTT.

In DNA form, the CDR3 reads TGTGCCAGCAGCTCCCTCACCCGGTTCTGGAACTATGGCTACACCTTC. This sequence encodes CASSSLTRFWNYGYTF. The chain is built from TRBV11-2 and TRBJ1-2, with D hard to call. Germline assignment: CDR1 SGHAT and CDR2 FQNNGV. The CDR3 has 16 amino acids. Trimming removed 4 bases at V and 2 bases at J, with 17 bases between.